This T cell receptor (beta chain) originates from a study of shared clonotypes between healthy human individuals. The CDR3 extends over 12 amino acids. Deletions cut 3 bases from V and 6 bases from J, with 5 bases between. The germline CDR1 and CDR2 sequences are MNHEY and SMNVEV (reference sequence). General study points: When compared with the clonotypes that were shared by all four sorted-subset donors, the non-shared clonotypes turned out to have lower generation probabilities.

A note on this clone: The antigen is not known.

In the sorted-subset replicate PCRs, 150 to 200 ng DNA, 25,000 to 35,000 T cell genomes, was used. As originally analysed: Filtering differed since immunoSEQ provided only junctions, with no quality scores. Produced via immunoSEQ multiplex PCR; TCRdb's table is partial and in-frame only. The V and J calls and the clone size are those of that table, but D and trimming were determined from the DNA. The profile shows hundreds of thousands of clones, roughly 98% of them singletons. CD45RO negativity and positive selection for CCR7 defined naive CD8 cells, a population that excluded terminally differentiated effector memory CD45RA+ cells.

What was sequenced was naive CD8+ T cells sorted from blood. The chain uses TRBV27 and TRBJ2-2; D is undetermined. The source is a man under 40 in good health. The CDR3 nucleotides are TGTGCCAGCAGTTTGAGGCCCGGGGAGCTGTTTTTT. Its protein is CASSLRPGELFF.